The sequence of this TCR beta chain was determined in a study of blood T cells in healthy people across ages. V was pared by 5 bases and J by 6 bases, with 13 bases of the junction left unmatched. Germline CDR1 is DFQATT and CDR2 is SNEGSKA (reference sequence). The CDR3 totals 15 residues. For the second PCR, which ran for roughly 7 to 11 cycles, a sample-barcoded 5' primer and a J-beta primer mix were used. Using its own MiXCR run on the 5' RACE reads, TCRdb lists one record per CDR3 protein. Of about 1.8 million distinct CDR3 sequences in the sample, about 50% were seen once. The study recruited healthy Caucasian donors from Russia who were aged about 6 to 95.

The sequenced sample was blood. The TCR originated in a woman aged 35 to 49 in good health. This chain uses TRBV20-1 with TRBJ2-1; 7 bases are a match to TRBD2. The CDR3 bases are TGCAGTGCTCCATTCTGGGGGACTACCGCCAATGAGCAGTTCTTC. Translating gives CSAPFWGTTANEQFF.